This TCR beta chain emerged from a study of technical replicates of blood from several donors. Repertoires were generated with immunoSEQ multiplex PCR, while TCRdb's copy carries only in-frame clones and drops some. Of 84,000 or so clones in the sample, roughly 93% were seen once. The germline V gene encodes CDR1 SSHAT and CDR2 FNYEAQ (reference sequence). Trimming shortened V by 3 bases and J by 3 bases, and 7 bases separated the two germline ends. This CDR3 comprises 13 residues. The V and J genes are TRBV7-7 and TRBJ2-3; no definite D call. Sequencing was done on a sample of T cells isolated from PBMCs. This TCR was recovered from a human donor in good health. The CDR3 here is CASSFRRTDTQYF. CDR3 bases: TGTGCCAGCAGCTTTCGCAGGACAGATACGCAGTATTTT.